The 25 T cell receptor beta chains presented below share a single source sample, sequenced in a study of T cell repertoires in aging, cancer and after chemotherapy. Peripheral blood genomic DNA, not sorted cells or RNA, was the template. A mixed TRB-A/B primer pool amplified rearranged TRB by multiplex touch-down PCR. From the multiplex PCR reads, TCRdb called clonotypes with MiXCR, one entry per CDR3 protein. The sample has thousands of distinct CDR3 sequences, approximately 30% seen once. The sequenced material came from blood. These receptors came from a human donor with a blood cancer.

This chain's CDR3 is CASSLAARDGQYF. The DNA for the CDR3 is TGTGCCAGCAGCTTAGCGGCCCGGGATGGGCAGTATTTT. The V and J genes are TRBV7-2 and TRBJ2-3, with D tentatively TRBD2 (5 bases). The CDR3 totals 13 residues. The germline V and J ends were trimmed by 0 bases and 11 bases, with 12 bases remaining between them. The V gene's germline CDR1 is SGHTA and CDR2 FQGNSA.

In regard to this clonotype: This may be a read error, as it is one base from a much larger clone. The chain uses TRBV19 and TRBJ2-7; TRBD2 is a possible D gene (5 bases). Germline CDR1 and CDR2: LNHDA and SQIVND (reference sequence). This CDR3 contains 14 residues. CDR3 DNA sequence: TGTGCCAGTAGTATTAAAGGACGCGACTACGAGCAGAACTTC. It specifies CASSIKGRDYEQNF.

By share of the sample, this clonotype is medium-sized. V usage is TRBV10-3 and J usage is TRBJ2-3, with TRBD2 matching over 9 bases. The CDR3 has 13 amino acids. V was clipped by 10 bases and J by 4 bases; unmatched bases: 6. Germline CDR1 reads ENHRY; CDR2 reads SYGVKD. CDR3 region: CATSGGQPDTQYF. The CDR3 nucleotides are TGTGCCACCAGCGGGGGGCAGCCAGATACGCAGTATTTT.

This clonotype came up a few times. The CDR3 bases are TGTGCCAGCAGCAATAGCGGGGGGGCTTATGAGCAGTTCTTC. It codes for CASSNSGGAYEQFF. The gene calls are TRBV7-9 and TRBJ2-1; 11 nucleotides align to TRBD2. The junction had 5 bases not matched to a gene; V was cut back by 5 bases and J by 8 bases. Looked up from germline, CDR1 is SEHNR and CDR2 is FQNEAQ (reference sequence). This CDR3 is built from 14 residues.

This clonotype has only a few counts. The chain uses TRBV27 and TRBJ1-2; 7 bases are a match to TRBD1. Germline CDR1 MNHEY, CDR2 SMNVEV (reference sequence). The CDR3 covers 14 residues. Unmatched junction bases numbered 8, after V lost 6 bases and J lost 4 bases. CDR3 region: CASRGRQGRYGYTF. The DNA for the CDR3 is TGTGCCAGCAGAGGGAGACAGGGCCGCTATGGCTACACCTTC.

By sample fraction, this clonotype is medium-sized (0.01 to 0.1%). The chain joins TRBV19 to TRBJ2-2; 7 nucleotides align to TRBD2. The ends lost 1 base at V and 1 base at J; junction bases unmatched: 3. This CDR3 spans 16 amino acids. CDR1 and CDR2 (germline): LNHDA, SQIVND (reference sequence). The chain's CDR3 is CASSIVGGLNTGELFF. Here the CDR3 DNA reads TGTGCCAGTAGTATAGTGGGGGGGTTGAACACCGGGGAGCTGTTTTTT.

This clonotype was picked up a small number of times. The chain combines TRBV18 with TRBJ2-5; 14 nucleotides match TRBD2. This CDR3 spans 17 amino acids. After removal of 3 bases from V and 5 bases from J, the junction contained 8 bases not matched to a gene. Germline CDR1 KGHSH, CDR2 LQKENI. Here the CDR3 DNA reads TGTGCCAGCTCACCGACTAGCGGGGGGGCCGAGGGCGAGACCCAGTACTTC. Amino acids: CASSPTSGGAEGETQYF.

The chain uses TRBV5-1 and TRBJ2-7; no clear D gene. V was pared by 3 bases and J by 3 bases, with 16 bases between. The length of the CDR3 is 15 residues. The germline gives CDR1 SGHRS, CDR2 YFSETQ. The CDR3 DNA is TGCGCCAGCAGCTCCGGCCTGATCCAGCGCTACGAGCAGTACTTC. Its translation is CASSSGLIQRYEQYF.

The chain uses TRBV14 and TRBJ2-3; 7 nucleotides agree with TRBD2. The CDR3 consists of 16 residues. Germline-derived CDR1 and CDR2 are SGHDN and FVKESK. V gave up 4 bases and J gave up 1 base; unmatched junction bases: 8. CDR3 loop: CASSPHRDYRTDTQYF. The CDR3 nucleotides are TGTGCCAGCAGCCCCCACCGGGACTACCGCACAGATACGCAGTATTTT.

In regard to this clonotype: Given a much more abundant clone one base away, this may be a read error. This chain links TRBV5-6 with TRBJ2-7; no definite D call. The V end was cut by 5 bases, the J end by 7 bases, with 10 bases between. Germline loops: CDR1 SGHDT, CDR2 YYEEEE. This CDR3 comprises 11 residues. CDR3 nucleotide sequence: TGTGCCAGCAGGAGCCGAGGAGAGCAGTACTTC. Translation: CASRSRGEQYF.

This chain connects TRBV7-9 to TRBJ2-5; TRBD1 matches 9 bases. In germline, CDR1 is SEHNR, CDR2 FQNEAQ (reference sequence). V lost 4 bases and J lost 5; bases outside the gene matches: 17. This CDR3 contains 18 residues. CDR3 loop: CASSYPWGQGISWETQYF. CDR3 coding DNA: TGTGCCAGCAGCTACCCTTGGGGACAGGGAATTTCCTGGGAGACCCAGTACTTC.

This CDR3 is CASSLDGPDNEQFF. The CDR3 nucleotides read TGCGCCAGCAGCTTGGATGGCCCCGACAATGAGCAGTTCTTC. The chain employs TRBV5-1 and TRBJ2-1; D unclear. Germline values: CDR1 SGHRS, CDR2 YFSETQ. Trimming pared 0 bases from V and 5 bases from J, leaving 9 bases between. The CDR3 sequence is 14 residues long.

This clonotype is judged medium-sized. V usage is TRBV19 and J usage is TRBJ2-2; D is ambiguous. Germline CDR1 reads LNHDA; CDR2 reads SQIVND (reference sequence). The CDR3 sequence is 16 residues long. Trimming shortened V by 4 bases and J by 3 bases, and 15 bases separated the two germline ends. The CDR3 loop is CASSTRYGPHTGELFF. In DNA form, the CDR3 reads TGTGCCAGTAGTACCCGTTACGGGCCGCACACCGGGGAGCTGTTTTTT. The whole variable domain, filled in from reference TRBV19 and TRBJ2-2, reads DGGITQSPKYLFRKEGQNVTLSCEQNLNHDAMYWYRQDPGQGLRLIYYSQIVNDFQKGDIAEGYSVSREKKESFPLTVTSAQKNPTAFYLCASSTRYGPHTGELFFGEGSRLTVL.

The chain is built from TRBV29-1 and TRBJ2-2, with D possibly matching TRBD2 (7 bases). Germline V lookup: CDR1 SQVTM, CDR2 ANQGSEA. Between the trimmed V and J ends, which lost 7 bases and 7 bases, there was a span of 22 bases. CDR3 length: 15 residues. The CDR3 here is CSALTRGGAFGELFF. The CDR3 DNA follows: TGCAGCGCCCTAACTCGTGGGGGGGCCTTCGGGGAGCTGTTTTTT.

The chain joins TRBV7-9 to TRBJ2-5, with TRBD1 matching over 9 bases. The CDR3 totals 16 residues. Trimming cost V 4 bases and J 1 base; bases outside gene matches: 7. Germline CDR1 and CDR2: SEHNR and FQNEAQ (reference sequence). The DNA of the CDR3 is TGTGCCAGCAGCTACCCAAGGACAGGGGCCCAAGAGACCCAGTACTTC. This sequence encodes CASSYPRTGAQETQYF.

By sample share, this clonotype is medium-sized. V and J are TRBV19 and TRBJ2-6; TRBD1 aligns across 7 bases. This CDR3 comprises 16 residues. Germline V lookup: CDR1 LNHDA, CDR2 SQIVND (reference sequence). J was trimmed by 0 bases and V by 5 bases; bases with no gene match: 4. CDR3 nucleotide sequence: TGTGCCAGTAGTCTACGACAGGGCTCTGGGGCCAACGTCCTGACTTTC. Its protein is CASSLRQGSGANVLTF.

This chain joins TRBV7-9 and TRBJ1-4; D unclear. The CDR3 covers 15 residues. Germline assignment: CDR1 SEHNR and CDR2 FQNEAQ (reference sequence). The V end was cut by 3 bases, the J end by 0 bases, with 8 bases between. CDR3 amino acids: CASSFGLTTNEKLFF. In nucleotides, the CDR3 is TGTGCCAGCAGCTTCGGACTTACAACTAATGAAAAACTGTTTTTT.

The chain links TRBV12-3 or TRBV12-4 to TRBJ2-5; tentatively, D is TRBD2 (6 bases). The CDR3 loop spans 13 amino acids. Trimming pared 4 bases from V and 7 bases from J, leaving 13 bases between. CDR3 coding DNA: TGTGCCAGCAGTTGGACGGCCGGGGGGACCCAGTACTTC. This encodes CASSWTAGGTQYF.

This clonotype is labeled as medium-sized. CDR3 sequence reads: CASSFRGVSYEQYF. CDR3 bases: TGTGCCAGCAGTTTCCGGGGCGTCTCCTACGAGCAGTACTTC. The chain recombines TRBV27 with TRBJ2-7; the D call may be TRBD1 or TRBD2 (5 bases each). V was shortened by 3 bases and J by 0 bases, with 9 bases between the two germline ends. Germline V gene lookup returns CDR1 MNHEY and CDR2 SMNVEV (reference sequence). CDR3 length: 14 residues.

This clonotype was detected only a few times. Here the CDR3 reads CASSSLLTDRAGWDTQYF. The CDR3 bases are TGTGCCAGCAGCTCACTCCTGACGGACAGGGCTGGTTGGGATACGCAGTATTTT. J is TRBJ2-3 and V is TRBV7-6, with 8 bases fitting TRBD1. The V segment lost 4 bases and the J segment 6 bases; nucleotides outside the gene matches: 18. CDR1 is SGHVS, CDR2 FNYEAQ, per germline. The CDR3 runs to 18 residues.

The rearrangement uses TRBV12-3 or TRBV12-4 and TRBJ2-7; a weak D match, TRBD1 (7 bases). V was shortened by 8 bases and J by 5 bases, with 16 bases between the two germline ends. The CDR3 spans 13 residues. CDR3 sequence: CASRQGLVDEQYF. For the CDR3, the DNA is TGTGCCAGCCGACAGGGACTGGTCGACGAGCAGTACTTC.

This clonotype appeared a few times. V usage is TRBV18 and J usage is TRBJ1-2, with 9 bases fitting TRBD1. The CDR3 is 17 amino acids. Germline V lookup: CDR1 KGHSH, CDR2 LQKENI. V lost 2 bases, J lost 8 bases, and 15 bases stayed unmatched. CDR3 nucleotides: TGTGCCAGCTCACCATCGAACACCGGGACAGGGAGAGAGGGCTACACCTTC. This codes for CASSPSNTGTGREGYTF.

About this clonotype: Just one base apart from a much larger clone, this may be a read error. The V call is TRBV27, the J call TRBJ2-1; a possible D gene is TRBD1 (6 bases). CDR3 size: 16 residues. CDR1 and CDR2 from the germline V gene are MNHEY and SMNVEV (reference sequence). Trimming removed 5 bases at V and 4 bases at J, with 18 bases between. CDR3 in amino acids: CASSGPTGTKYNEQFF. In DNA form, the CDR3 reads TGTGCCAGCAGTGGCCCCACCGGGACAAAATACAATGAGCAGTTCTTC.

V usage is TRBV11-2 and J usage is TRBJ1-1, with D perhaps TRBD1 (6 bases). Between the trimmed V and J ends, which lost 0 bases and 0 bases, there was a span of 20 bases. Germline CDR1 SGHAT, CDR2 FQNNGV. The CDR3 is 19 amino acids. CDR3 sequence reads: CASSLETPAGDHMNTEAFF. The CDR3 bases are TGTGCCAGCAGCTTAGAAACACCAGCAGGGGACCACATGAACACTGAAGCTTTCTTT. The whole variable domain, remainder taken from reference TRBV11-2 and TRBJ1-1, is EAGVAQSPRYKIIEKRQSVAFWCNPISGHATLYWYQQILGQGPKLLIQFQNNGVVDDSQLPKDRFSAERLKGVDSTLKIQPAKLEDSAVYLCASSLETPAGDHMNTEAFFGQGTRLTVV.

This clonotype was counted only a few times. The rearrangement uses TRBV19 and TRBJ1-2; no reliable D call. The V gene lost 0 bases and the J gene lost 3 bases, with 8 bases spanning the gap. The CDR3 runs to 14 residues. Germline assignment: CDR1 LNHDA and CDR2 SQIVND (reference sequence). The CDR3 here is CASSIDSDHYGYTF. CDR3 coding DNA: TGTGCCAGTAGTATAGACAGTGACCACTATGGCTACACCTTC.